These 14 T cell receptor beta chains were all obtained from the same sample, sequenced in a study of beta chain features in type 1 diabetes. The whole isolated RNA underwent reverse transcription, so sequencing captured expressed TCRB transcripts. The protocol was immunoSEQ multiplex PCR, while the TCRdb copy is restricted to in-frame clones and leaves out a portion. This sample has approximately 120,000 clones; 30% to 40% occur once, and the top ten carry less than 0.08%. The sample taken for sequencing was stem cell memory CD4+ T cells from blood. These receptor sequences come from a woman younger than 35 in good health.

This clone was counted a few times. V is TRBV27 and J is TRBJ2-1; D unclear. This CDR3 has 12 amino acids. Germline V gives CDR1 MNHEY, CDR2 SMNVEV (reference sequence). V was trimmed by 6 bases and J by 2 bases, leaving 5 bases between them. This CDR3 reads CASSPTYNEQFF. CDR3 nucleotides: TGTGCCAGCAGCCCCACCTACAATGAGCAGTTCTTC.

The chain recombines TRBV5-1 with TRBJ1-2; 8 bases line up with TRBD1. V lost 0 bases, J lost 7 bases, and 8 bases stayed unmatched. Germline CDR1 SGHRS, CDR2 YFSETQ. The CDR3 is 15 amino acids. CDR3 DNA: TGCGCCAGCAGCTTGGCCTCAGGGGGCGCGGGTGGCTACACCTTC. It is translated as CASSLASGGAGGYTF.

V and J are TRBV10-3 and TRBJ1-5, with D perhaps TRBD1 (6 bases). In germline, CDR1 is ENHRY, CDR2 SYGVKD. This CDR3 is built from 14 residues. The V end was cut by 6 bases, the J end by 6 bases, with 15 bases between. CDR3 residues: CAIRGGGVGQPQHF. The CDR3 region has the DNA TGTGCCATCAGGGGAGGGGGGGTCGGTCAGCCCCAGCATTTT.

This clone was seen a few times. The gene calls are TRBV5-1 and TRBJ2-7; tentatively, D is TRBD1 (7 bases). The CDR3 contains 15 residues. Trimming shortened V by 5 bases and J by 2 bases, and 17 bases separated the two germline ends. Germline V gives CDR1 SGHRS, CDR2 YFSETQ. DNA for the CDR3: TGCGCCAGCAGTCTGGAGCAGGGGGGCCCCTACGAGCAGTACTTC. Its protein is CASSLEQGGPYEQYF.

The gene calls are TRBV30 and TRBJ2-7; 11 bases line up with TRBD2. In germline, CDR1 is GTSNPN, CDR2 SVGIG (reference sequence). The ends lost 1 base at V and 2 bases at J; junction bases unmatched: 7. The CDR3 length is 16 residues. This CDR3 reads CAWSAPSGRLAYEQYF. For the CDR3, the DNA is TGTGCCTGGAGTGCCCCTAGCGGGAGGTTAGCCTACGAGCAGTACTTC.

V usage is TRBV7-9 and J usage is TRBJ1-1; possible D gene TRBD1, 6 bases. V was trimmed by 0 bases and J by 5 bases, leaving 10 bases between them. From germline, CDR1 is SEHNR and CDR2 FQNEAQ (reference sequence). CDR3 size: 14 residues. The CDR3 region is CASSLAPQGTEAFF. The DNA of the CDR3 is TGTGCCAGCAGCTTAGCACCCCAGGGGACTGAAGCTTTCTTT.

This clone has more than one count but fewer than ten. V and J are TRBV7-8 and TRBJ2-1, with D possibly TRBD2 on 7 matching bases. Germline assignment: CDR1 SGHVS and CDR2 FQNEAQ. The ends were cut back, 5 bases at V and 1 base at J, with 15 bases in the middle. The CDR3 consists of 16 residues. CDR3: CASSVPKGGSYNEQFF. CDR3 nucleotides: TGTGCCAGCAGCGTACCAAAGGGGGGGTCCTACAATGAGCAGTTCTTC.

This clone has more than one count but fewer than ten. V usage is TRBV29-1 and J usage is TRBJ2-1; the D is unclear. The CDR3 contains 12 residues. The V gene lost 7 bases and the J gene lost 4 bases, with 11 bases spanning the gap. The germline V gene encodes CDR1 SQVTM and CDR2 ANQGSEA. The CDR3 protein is CSGWATYNEQFF. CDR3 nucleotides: TGCAGCGGGTGGGCTACTTACAATGAGCAGTTCTTC.

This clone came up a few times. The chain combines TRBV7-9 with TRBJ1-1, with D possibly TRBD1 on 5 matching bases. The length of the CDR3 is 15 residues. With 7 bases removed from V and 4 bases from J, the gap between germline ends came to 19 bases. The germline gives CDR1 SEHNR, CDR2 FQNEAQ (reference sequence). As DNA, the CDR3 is TGTGCCAGCACCTCTAGCGGGGCGGGCGGCACTGAAGCTTTCTTT. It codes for CASTSSGAGGTEAFF.

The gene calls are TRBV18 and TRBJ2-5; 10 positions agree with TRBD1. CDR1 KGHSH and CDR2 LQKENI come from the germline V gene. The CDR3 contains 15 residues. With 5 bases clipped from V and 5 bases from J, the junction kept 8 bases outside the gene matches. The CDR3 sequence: CASSAGTGVKETQYF. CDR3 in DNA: TGTGCCAGCTCAGCCGGGACAGGGGTGAAGGAGACCCAGTACTTC.

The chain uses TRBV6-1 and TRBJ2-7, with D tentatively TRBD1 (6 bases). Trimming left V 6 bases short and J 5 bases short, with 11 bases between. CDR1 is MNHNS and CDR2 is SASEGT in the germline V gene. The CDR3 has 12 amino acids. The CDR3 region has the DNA TGTGCCAGCAGACAACAGGGCAACGAGCAGTACTTC. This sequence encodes CASRQQGNEQYF.

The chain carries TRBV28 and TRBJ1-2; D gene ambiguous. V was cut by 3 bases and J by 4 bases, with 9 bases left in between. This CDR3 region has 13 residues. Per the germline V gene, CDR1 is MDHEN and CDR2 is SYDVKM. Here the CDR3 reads CASSFSQLYGYTF. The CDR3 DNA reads TGTGCCAGCAGTTTTTCACAGCTCTATGGCTACACCTTC.

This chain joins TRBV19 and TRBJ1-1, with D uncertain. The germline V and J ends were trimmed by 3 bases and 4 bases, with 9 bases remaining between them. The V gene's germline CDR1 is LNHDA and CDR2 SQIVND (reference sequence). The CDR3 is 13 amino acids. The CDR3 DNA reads TGTGCCAGTAGTATGAGGGAACGCACTGAAGCTTTCTTT. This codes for CASSMRERTEAFF.

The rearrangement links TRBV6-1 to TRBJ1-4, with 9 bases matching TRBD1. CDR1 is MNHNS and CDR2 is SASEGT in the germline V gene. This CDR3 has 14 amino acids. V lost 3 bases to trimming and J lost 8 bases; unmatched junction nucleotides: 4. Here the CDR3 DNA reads TGTGCCAGCAGTGACGGACAGGGGAACGAAAAACTGTTTTTT. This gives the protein CASSDGQGNEKLFF.